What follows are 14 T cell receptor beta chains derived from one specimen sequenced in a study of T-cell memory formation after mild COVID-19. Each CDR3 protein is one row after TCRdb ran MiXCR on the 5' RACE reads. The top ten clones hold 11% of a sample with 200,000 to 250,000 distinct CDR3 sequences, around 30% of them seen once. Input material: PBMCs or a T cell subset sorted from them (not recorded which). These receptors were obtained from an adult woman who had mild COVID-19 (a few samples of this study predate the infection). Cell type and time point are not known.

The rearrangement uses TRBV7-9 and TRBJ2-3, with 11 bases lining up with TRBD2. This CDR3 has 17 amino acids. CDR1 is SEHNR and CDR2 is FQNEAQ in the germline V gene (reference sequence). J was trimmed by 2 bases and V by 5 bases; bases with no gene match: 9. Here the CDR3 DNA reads TGTGCCAGCAGCCCTAGGCCTAGCGGGAGGATCACAGATACGCAGTATTTT. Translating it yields CASSPRPSGRITDTQYF.

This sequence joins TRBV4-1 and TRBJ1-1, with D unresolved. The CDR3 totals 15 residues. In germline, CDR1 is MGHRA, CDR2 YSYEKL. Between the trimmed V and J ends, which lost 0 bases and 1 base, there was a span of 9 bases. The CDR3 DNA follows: TGCGCCAGCAGCCAAGATACGAGGAGGAACACTGAAGCTTTCTTT. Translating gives CASSQDTRRNTEAFF.

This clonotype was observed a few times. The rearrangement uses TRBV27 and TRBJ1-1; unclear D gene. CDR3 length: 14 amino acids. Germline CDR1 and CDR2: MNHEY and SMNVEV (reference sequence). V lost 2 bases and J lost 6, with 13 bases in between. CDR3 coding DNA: TGTGCCAGCAGTTTAGTCAGTAGATCGGCTGAAGCTTTCTTT. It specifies CASSLVSRSAEAFF.

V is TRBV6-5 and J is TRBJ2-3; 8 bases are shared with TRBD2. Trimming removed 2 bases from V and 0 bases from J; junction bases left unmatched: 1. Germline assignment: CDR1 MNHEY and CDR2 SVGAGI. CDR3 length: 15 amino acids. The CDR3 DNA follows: TGTGCCAGCAGTTACCAGCGGGGGAGCACAGATACGCAGTATTTT. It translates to CASSYQRGSTDTQYF.

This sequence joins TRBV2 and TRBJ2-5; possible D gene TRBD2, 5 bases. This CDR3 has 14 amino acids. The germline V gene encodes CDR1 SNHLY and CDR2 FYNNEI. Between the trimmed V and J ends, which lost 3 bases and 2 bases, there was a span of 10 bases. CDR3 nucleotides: TGTGCCAGCAGTGACTGGACTTCTCAAGAGACCCAGTACTTC. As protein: CASSDWTSQETQYF.

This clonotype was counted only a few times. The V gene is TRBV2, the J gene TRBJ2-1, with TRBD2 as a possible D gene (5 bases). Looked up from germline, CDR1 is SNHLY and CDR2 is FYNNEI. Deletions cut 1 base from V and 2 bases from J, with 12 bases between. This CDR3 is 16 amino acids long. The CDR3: CASSEGTSGAYNEQFF. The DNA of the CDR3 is TGTGCCAGCAGTGAAGGGACTTCCGGGGCCTACAATGAGCAGTTCTTC.

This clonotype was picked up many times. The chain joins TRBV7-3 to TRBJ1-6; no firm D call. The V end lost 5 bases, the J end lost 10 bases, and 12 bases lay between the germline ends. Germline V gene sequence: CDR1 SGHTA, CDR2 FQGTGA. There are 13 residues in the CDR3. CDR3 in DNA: TGTGCCAGCAGCCACACCCCCAAGTCACCCCTCCACTTT. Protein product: CASSHTPKSPLHF.

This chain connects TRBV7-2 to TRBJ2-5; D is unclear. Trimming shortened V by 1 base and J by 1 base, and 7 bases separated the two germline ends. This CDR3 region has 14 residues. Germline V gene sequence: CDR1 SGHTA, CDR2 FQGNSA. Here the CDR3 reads CASSLVELQETQYF. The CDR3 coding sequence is TGTGCCAGCAGCTTAGTCGAACTCCAAGAGACCCAGTACTTC.

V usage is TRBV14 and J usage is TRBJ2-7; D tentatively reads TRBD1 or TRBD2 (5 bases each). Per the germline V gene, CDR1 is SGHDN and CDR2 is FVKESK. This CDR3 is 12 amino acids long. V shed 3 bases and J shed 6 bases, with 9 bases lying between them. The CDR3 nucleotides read TGTGCCAGCAGCCAGTGGGGACCCGAGCAGTACTTC. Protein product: CASSQWGPEQYF.

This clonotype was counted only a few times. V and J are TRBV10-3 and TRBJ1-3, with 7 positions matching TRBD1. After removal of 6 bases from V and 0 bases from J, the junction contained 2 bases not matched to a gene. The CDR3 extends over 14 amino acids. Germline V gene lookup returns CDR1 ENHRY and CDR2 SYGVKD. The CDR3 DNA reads TGTGCCATCAGAGGGGGCACCTCTGGAAACACCATATATTTT. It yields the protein CAIRGGTSGNTIYF.

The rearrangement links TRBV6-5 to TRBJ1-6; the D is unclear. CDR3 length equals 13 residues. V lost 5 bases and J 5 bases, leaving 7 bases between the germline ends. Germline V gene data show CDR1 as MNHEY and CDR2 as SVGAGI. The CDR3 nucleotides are TGTGCCAGCAGTGGAACAGATAATTCACCCCTCCACTTT. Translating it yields CASSGTDNSPLHF.

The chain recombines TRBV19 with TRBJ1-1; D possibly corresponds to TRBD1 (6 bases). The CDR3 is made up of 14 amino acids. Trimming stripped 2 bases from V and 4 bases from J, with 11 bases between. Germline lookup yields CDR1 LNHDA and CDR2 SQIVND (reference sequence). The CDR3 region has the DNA TGTGCCAGTAGTATACCACAGGGTCCCACTGAAGCTTTCTTT. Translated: CASSIPQGPTEAFF.

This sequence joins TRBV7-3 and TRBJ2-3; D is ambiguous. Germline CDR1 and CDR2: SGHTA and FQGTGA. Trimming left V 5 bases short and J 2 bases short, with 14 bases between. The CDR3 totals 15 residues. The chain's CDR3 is CASSPRGYPTDTQYF. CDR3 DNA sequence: TGTGCCAGCAGCCCCCGAGGCTACCCCACAGATACGCAGTATTTT.

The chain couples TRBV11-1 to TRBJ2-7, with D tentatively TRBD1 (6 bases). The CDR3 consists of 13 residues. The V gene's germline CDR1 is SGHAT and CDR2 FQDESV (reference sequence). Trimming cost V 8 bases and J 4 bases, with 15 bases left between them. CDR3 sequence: CASGTGSWYEQYF. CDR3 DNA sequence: TGTGCCAGCGGAACAGGGAGCTGGTACGAGCAGTACTTC.